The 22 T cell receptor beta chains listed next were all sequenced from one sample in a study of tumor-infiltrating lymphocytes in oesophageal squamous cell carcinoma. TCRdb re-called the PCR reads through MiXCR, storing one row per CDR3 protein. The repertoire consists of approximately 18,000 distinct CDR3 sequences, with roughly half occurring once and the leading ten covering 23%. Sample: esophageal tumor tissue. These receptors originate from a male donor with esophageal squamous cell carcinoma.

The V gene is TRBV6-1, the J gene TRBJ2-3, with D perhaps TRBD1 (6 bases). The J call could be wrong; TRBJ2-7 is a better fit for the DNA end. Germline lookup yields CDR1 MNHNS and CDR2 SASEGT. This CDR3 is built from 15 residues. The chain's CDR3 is CASSERRTDNYEQYF. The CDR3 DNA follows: TGTGCCAGCAGTGAAAGGAGGACAGATAACTACGAGCAGTACTTC.

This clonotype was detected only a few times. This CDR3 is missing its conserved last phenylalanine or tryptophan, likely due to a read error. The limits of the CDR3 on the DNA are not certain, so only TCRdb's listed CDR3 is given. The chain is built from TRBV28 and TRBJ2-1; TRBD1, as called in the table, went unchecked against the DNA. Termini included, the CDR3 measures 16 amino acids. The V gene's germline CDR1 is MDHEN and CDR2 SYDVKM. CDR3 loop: CASTTGTVTYGYTFGS.

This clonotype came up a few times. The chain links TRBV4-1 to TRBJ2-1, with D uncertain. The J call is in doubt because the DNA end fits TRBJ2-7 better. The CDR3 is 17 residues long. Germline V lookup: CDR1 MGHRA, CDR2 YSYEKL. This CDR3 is CASSQQPGVPPYNEQYF. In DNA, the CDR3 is TGCGCCAGCAGCCAACAACCGGGCGTCCCCCCATACAATGAGCAGTACTTC.

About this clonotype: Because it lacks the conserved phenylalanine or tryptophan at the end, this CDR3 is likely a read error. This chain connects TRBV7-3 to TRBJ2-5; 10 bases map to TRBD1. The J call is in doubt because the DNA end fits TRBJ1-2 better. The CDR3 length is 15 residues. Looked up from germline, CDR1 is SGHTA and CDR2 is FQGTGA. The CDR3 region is CASSLGRGQGEGYTL. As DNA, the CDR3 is TGTGCCAGCAGCTTAGGACGAGGACAGGGGGAAGGCTACACCTTA.

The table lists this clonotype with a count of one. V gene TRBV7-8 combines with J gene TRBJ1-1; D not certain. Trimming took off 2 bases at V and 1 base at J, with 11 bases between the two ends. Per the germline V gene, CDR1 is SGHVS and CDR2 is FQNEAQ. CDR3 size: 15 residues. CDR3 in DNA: TGTGCCAGCAGCTTAAACCCGGCAGGGAACACTGAAGCTTTCTTT. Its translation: CASSLNPAGNTEAFF.

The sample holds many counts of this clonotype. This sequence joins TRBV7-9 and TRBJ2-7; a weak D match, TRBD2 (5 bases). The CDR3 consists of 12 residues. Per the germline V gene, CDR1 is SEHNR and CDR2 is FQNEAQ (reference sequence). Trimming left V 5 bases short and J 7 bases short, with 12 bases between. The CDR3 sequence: CASSPVGAEQYF. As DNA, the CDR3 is TGTGCCAGCAGCCCTGTGGGAGCGGAGCAGTACTTC.

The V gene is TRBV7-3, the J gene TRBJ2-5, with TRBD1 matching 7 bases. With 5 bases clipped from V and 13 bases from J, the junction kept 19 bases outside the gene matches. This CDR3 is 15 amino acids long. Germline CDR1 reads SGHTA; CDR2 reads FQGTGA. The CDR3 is CASSPGTANTGELYF. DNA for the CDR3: TGTGCCAGCAGCCCCGGGACAGCGAACACCGGGGAGCTGTACTTC.

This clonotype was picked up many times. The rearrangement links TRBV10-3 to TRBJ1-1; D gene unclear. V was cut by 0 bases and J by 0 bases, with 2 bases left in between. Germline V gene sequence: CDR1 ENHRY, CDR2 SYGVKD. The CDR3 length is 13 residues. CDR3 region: CAISESLNTEAFF. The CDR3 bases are TGTGCCATCAGTGAGTCGTTGAACACTGAAGCTTTCTTT.

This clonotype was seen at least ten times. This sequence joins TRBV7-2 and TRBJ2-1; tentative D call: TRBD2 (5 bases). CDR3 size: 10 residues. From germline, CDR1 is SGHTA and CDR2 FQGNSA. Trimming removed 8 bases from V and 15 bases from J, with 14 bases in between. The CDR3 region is CASGPRSGFF. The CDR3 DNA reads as TGTGCCAGCGGACCGAGAAGCGGGTTCTTC.

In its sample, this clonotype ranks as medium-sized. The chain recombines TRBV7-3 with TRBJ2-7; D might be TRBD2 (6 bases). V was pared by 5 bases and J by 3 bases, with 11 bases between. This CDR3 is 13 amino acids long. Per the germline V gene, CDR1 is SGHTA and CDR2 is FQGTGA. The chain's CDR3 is CASSRLGGYEQYF. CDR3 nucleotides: TGTGCCAGCAGCCGACTGGGGGGCTACGAGCAGTACTTC.

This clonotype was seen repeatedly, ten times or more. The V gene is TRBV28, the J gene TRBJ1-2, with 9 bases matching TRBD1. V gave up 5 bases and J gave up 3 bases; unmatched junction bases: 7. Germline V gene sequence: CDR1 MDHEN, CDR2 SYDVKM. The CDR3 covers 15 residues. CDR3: CASSARDRVDYGYTF. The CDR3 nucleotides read TGTGCCAGCAGTGCGAGGGACAGGGTAGACTATGGCTACACCTTC.

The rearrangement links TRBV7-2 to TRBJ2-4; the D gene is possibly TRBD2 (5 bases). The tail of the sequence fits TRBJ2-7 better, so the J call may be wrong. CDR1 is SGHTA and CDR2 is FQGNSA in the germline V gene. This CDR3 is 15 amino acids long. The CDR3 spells CASSIAYGKFNEQYF. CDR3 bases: TGTGCCAGCAGTATCGCGTACGGGAAGTTTAACGAGCAGTACTTC.

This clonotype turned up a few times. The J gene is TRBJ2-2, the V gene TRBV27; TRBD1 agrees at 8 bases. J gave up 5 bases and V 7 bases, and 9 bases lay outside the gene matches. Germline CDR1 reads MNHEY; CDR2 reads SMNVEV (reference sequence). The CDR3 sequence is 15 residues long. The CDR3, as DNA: TGTGCCAGCACCCCCGGGACAGGTTATACCGGGGAGCTGTTTTTT. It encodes CASTPGTGYTGELFF.

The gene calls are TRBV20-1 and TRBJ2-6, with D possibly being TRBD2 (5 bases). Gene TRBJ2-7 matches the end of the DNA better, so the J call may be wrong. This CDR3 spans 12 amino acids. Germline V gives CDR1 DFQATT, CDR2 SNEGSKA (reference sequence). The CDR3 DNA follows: TGCAGTGCTAGTTGGGGAGAGATCGAGCAGTACTTC. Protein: CSASWGEIEQYF.

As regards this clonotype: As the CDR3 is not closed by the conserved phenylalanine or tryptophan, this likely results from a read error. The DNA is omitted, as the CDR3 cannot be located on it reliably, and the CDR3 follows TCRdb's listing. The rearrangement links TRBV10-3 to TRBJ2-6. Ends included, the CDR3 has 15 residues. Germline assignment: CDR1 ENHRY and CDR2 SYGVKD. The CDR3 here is CAISEPYQETQYFGN.

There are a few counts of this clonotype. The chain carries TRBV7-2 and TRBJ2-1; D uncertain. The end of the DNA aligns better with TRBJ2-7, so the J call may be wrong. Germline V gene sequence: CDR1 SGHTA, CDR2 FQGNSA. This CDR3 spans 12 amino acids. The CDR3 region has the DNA TGTGCCAGCAGTTCCGGAGCCTACGAGCAGTACTTC. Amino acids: CASSSGAYEQYF.

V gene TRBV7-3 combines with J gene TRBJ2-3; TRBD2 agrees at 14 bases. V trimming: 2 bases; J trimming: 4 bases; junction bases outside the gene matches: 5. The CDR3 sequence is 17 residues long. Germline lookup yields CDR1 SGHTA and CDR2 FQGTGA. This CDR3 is CASSLQRLAGGPDTQYF. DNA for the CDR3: TGTGCCAGCAGCTTACAGCGACTAGCGGGGGGGCCAGATACGCAGTATTTT.

The CDR3 coding sequence is TGTGCCAGCAGCTTGCTAGCGGGACTCCAAGAGACCCAGTACTTC. Its protein is CASSLLAGLQETQYF. V and J are TRBV7-2 and TRBJ2-5, with TRBD2 identical over 9 bases. CDR3 length equals 15 residues. The V segment lost 3 bases and the J segment 1 base; nucleotides outside the gene matches: 3. Germline loops: CDR1 SGHTA, CDR2 FQGNSA.

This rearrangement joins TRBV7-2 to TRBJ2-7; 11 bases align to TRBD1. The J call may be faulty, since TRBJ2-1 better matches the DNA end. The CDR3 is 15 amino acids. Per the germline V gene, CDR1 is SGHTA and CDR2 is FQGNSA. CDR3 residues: CASRPGTGGGNEQFF. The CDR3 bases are TGTGCCAGCAGACCCGGGACAGGGGGGGGAAATGAGCAGTTCTTC.

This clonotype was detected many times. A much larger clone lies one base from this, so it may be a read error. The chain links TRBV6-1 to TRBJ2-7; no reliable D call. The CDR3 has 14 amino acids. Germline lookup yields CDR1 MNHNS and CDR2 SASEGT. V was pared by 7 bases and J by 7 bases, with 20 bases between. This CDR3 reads CASTFLTVNNEQYF. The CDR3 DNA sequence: TGTGCCAGCACATTTTTGACTGTCAACAATGAGCAGTACTTC.

This CDR3 reads CASSLRSGTGANVLTF. CDR3 DNA sequence: TGTGCCAGCAGTTTAAGGTCGGGAACTGGGGCCAACGTCCTGACTTTC. The V gene is TRBV12-3 or TRBV12-4, the J gene TRBJ2-6; D might be TRBD2 (5 bases). V was clipped by 2 bases and J by 2 bases, with 10 bases between them. The CDR3 sequence is 16 residues long.

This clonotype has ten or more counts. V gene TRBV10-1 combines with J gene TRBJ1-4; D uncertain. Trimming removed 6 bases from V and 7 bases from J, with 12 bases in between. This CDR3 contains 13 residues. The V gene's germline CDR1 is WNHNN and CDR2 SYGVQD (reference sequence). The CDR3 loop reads CASRDSGVEKLFF. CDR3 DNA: TGCGCCAGCAGGGACTCTGGGGTTGAAAAACTGTTTTTT.